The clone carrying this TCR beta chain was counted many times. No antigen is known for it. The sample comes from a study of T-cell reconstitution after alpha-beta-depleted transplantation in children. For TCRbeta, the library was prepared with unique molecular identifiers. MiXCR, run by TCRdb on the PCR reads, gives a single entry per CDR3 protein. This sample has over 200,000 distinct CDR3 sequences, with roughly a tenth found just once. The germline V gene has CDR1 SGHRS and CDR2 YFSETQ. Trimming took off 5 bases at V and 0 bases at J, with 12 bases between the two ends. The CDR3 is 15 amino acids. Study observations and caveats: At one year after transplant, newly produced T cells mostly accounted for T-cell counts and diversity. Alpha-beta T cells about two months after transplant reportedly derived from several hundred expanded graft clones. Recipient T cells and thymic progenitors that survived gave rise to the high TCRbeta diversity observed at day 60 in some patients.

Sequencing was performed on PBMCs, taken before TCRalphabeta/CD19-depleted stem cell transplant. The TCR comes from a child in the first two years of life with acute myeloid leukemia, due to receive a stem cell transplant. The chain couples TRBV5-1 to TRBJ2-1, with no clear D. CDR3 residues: CASRSLGSSYNEQFF. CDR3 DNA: TGCGCCAGCAGGTCGTTAGGAAGCTCCTACAATGAGCAGTTCTTC.